The rows below give T cell receptor beta chains drawn from one sample of a study of T-cell reconstitution after alpha-beta-depleted transplantation in children. TCRdb passed the PCR reads through MiXCR, listing each CDR3 protein once. This sample carries almost 500,000 distinct CDR3 sequences, roughly an eighth of them seen once, and the ten largest clones take 5% to 6%. The sequencing used PBMCs from the stem cell graft donor, collected from the stem cell graft. The receptors come from a human donor who donated a stem cell graft to a child with combined immunodeficiency. Each CDR3 is given with its conserved first and last residue. D genes are given only for firm matches. Clone size is given for some rows only: seen once, a few or many times, or a class if the clone is expanded.

CDR3 protein: CASIPGLAGLGELFF
CDR3 DNA: TGTGCCAGCATCCCGGGACTAGCGGGACTCGGGGAGCTGTTTTTT
V gene: TRBV12-3/TRBV12-4
D gene: TRBD2
clone size: few
J gene: TRBJ2-2

CDR3 protein: CASASSGAAGNDEQFF
CDR3 DNA: TGCGCCAGCGCTAGCTCGGGGGCAGCAGGGAACGATGAGCAGTTCTTC
V gene: TRBV4-1
D gene: -
clone size: -
J gene: TRBJ2-1

CDR3 protein: CAITNYRDRAYEQYF
CDR3 DNA: TGTGCCATCACCAATTACAGGGATCGGGCCTACGAGCAGTACTTC
V gene: TRBV10-3
D gene: -
clone size: few
J gene: TRBJ2-7

CDR3 protein: CASSVSVGDRNYEQYF
CDR3 DNA: TGTGCCAGCAGCGTTAGTGTAGGTGACCGGAACTACGAGCAGTACTTC
V gene: TRBV9
D gene: -
clone size: -
J gene: TRBJ2-7

CDR3 protein: CASSLDRASYNEQFF
CDR3 DNA: TGCGCCAGCAGCTTGGACAGGGCTTCCTACAATGAGCAGTTCTTC
V gene: TRBV5-1
D gene: -
clone size: many
J gene: TRBJ2-1

CDR3 protein: CASSPPVGSTYEQYF
CDR3 DNA: TGTGCCAGCAGTCCCCCGGTTGGCAGTACCTACGAGCAGTACTTC
V gene: TRBV28
D gene: -
clone size: many
J gene: TRBJ2-7

CDR3 protein: CASSLGSGNSDTQYF
CDR3 DNA: TGTGCCAGCAGCTTAGGGAGCGGGAATTCAGATACGCAGTATTTT
V gene: TRBV7-2
D gene: TRBD2
clone size: many
J gene: TRBJ2-3

CDR3 protein: CASSSYTGELFF
CDR3 DNA: TGTGCCAGCAGTTCCTACACCGGGGAGCTGTTTTTT
V gene: TRBV6-6
D gene: -
clone size: -
J gene: TRBJ2-2

CDR3 protein: CASSVLPGQTYEQYF
CDR3 DNA: TGTGCCAGCAGTGTCCTGCCGGGACAAACCTACGAGCAGTACTTC
V gene: TRBV6-1
D gene: -
clone size: -
J gene: TRBJ2-7

CDR3 protein: CASSHPPQGGRGYTF
CDR3 DNA: TGTGCCAGCAGTCATCCCCCTCAGGGGGGCAGGGGCTACACCTTC
V gene: TRBV25-1
D gene: TRBD1
clone size: few
J gene: TRBJ1-2

CDR3 protein: CASSPGQPSGNTIYF
CDR3 DNA: TGCGCCAGCAGCCCGGGACAGCCCTCTGGAAACACCATATATTTT
V gene: TRBV5-1
D gene: TRBD1
clone size: -
J gene: TRBJ1-3

CDR3 protein: CASSQQTDTQYF
CDR3 DNA: TGTGCCAGCAGCCAACAAACAGATACGCAGTATTTT
V gene: TRBV11-3
D gene: -
clone size: many
J gene: TRBJ2-3

CDR3 protein: CASSIPGQGVTEAFF
CDR3 DNA: TGTGCCAGCAGCATACCGGGACAGGGGGTGACTGAAGCTTTCTTT
V gene: TRBV21-1
D gene: -
clone size: -
J gene: TRBJ1-1

CDR3 protein: CASNLRGSYNEQFF
CDR3 DNA: TGTGCCAGCAACCTTCGGGGGTCCTACAATGAGCAGTTCTTC
V gene: TRBV3-1
D gene: -
clone size: few
J gene: TRBJ2-1

CDR3 protein: CSVWGTGVLGERFF
CDR3 DNA: TGCAGCGTTTGGGGGACAGGGGTTTTGGGGGAGCGGTTCTTC
V gene: TRBV29-1
D gene: TRBD1
clone size: -
J gene: TRBJ2-1

CDR3 protein: CASSQGRRYEQYF
CDR3 DNA: TGTGCCAGCAGCCAAGGTAGACGCTACGAGCAGTACTTC
V gene: TRBV14
D gene: -
clone size: -
J gene: TRBJ2-7

CDR3 protein: CAISEPTSGGPNEQFF
CDR3 DNA: TGTGCCATCAGTGAGCCGACTAGCGGGGGGCCTAATGAGCAGTTCTTC
V gene: TRBV10-3
D gene: TRBD2
clone size: many
J gene: TRBJ2-1

CDR3 protein: CASGGVGHNEQFF
CDR3 DNA: TGTGCCAGTGGCGGAGTAGGCCACAATGAGCAGTTCTTC
V gene: TRBV11-2
D gene: -
clone size: few
J gene: TRBJ2-1

CDR3 protein: CASRDSGLALYNEQFF
CDR3 DNA: TGTGCCAGCAGGGACTCGGGACTAGCGTTATACAATGAGCAGTTCTTC
V gene: TRBV7-9
D gene: TRBD2
clone size: -
J gene: TRBJ2-1

CDR3 protein: CASSSDRDGNQPQHF
CDR3 DNA: TGTGCCAGCAGTTCGGACAGGGACGGCAATCAGCCCCAGCATTTT
V gene: TRBV12-3/TRBV12-4
D gene: TRBD1
clone size: -
J gene: TRBJ1-5

CDR3 protein: CASAGERDTTYEQYF
CDR3 DNA: TGTGCCAGCGCGGGTGAACGGGATACCACCTACGAGCAGTACTTC
V gene: TRBV2
D gene: -
clone size: few
J gene: TRBJ2-7

CDR3 protein: CAAGRENIQYF
CDR3 DNA: TGTGCCGCGGGTCGGGAAAACATTCAGTACTTC
V gene: TRBV12-3/TRBV12-4
D gene: -
clone size: few
J gene: TRBJ2-4

CDR3 protein: CAIGRTDTQYF
CDR3 DNA: TGTGCCATCGGGCGCACAGATACGCAGTATTTT
V gene: TRBV10-3
D gene: -
clone size: -
J gene: TRBJ2-3

CDR3 protein: CASSLIVGGYTF
CDR3 DNA: TGTGCCAGCAGCTTAATCGTCGGGGGCTACACCTTC
V gene: TRBV7-9
D gene: -
clone size: few
J gene: TRBJ1-2

CDR3 protein: CAWREGTAPYEQYF
CDR3 DNA: TGTGCCTGGAGAGAAGGGACAGCTCCCTACGAGCAGTACTTC
V gene: TRBV30
D gene: TRBD1
clone size: -
J gene: TRBJ2-7

CDR3 protein: CASSSVLEAFF
CDR3 DNA: TGTGCCAGCAGTTCGGTCTTAGAAGCTTTCTTT
V gene: TRBV28
D gene: -
clone size: -
J gene: TRBJ1-1

CDR3 protein: CASSSPHPNNEQFF
CDR3 DNA: TGCGCCAGCAGCTCCCCCCACCCAAACAATGAGCAGTTCTTC
V gene: TRBV5-1
D gene: -
clone size: -
J gene: TRBJ2-1

CDR3 protein: CATNTGDSNQPQHF
CDR3 DNA: TGTGCCACAAATACAGGGGATAGCAATCAGCCCCAGCATTTT
V gene: TRBV10-3
D gene: TRBD1
clone size: many
J gene: TRBJ1-5

CDR3 protein: CASRTGTGLGLGREQYF
CDR3 DNA: TGCGCCAGCAGAACTGGGACAGGGTTAGGTTTGGGCCGCGAGCAGTACTTC
V gene: TRBV5-1
D gene: TRBD1
clone size: few
J gene: TRBJ2-7

CDR3 protein: CASSQLRGSGANVLTF
CDR3 DNA: TGCGCCAGCAGCCAGCTGAGGGGCTCTGGGGCCAACGTCCTGACTTTC
V gene: TRBV4-3
D gene: -
clone size: many
J gene: TRBJ2-6

CDR3 protein: CAWSLRDWEQFF
CDR3 DNA: TGTGCCTGGAGCCTCAGGGACTGGGAGCAGTTCTTC
V gene: TRBV30
D gene: -
clone size: -
J gene: TRBJ2-1

CDR3 protein: CASSLSGGFDTQYF
CDR3 DNA: TGTGCCAGCAGCTTATCGGGGGGCTTCGATACGCAGTATTTT
V gene: TRBV7-2
D gene: -
clone size: many
J gene: TRBJ2-3

CDR3 protein: CASSLSGVPTLTYEQYF
CDR3 DNA: TGTGCCAGCAGTTTATCTGGGGTTCCGACGCTTACCTACGAGCAGTACTTC
V gene: TRBV27
D gene: -
clone size: few
J gene: TRBJ2-7

CDR3 protein: CSVEAAGATDTQYF
CDR3 DNA: TGCAGCGTTGAAGCTGCGGGGGCCACAGATACGCAGTATTTT
V gene: TRBV29-1
D gene: -
clone size: many
J gene: TRBJ2-3

CDR3 protein: CASSLQLPVGLARTGELFF
CDR3 DNA: TGTGCCAGCAGCTTACAACTCCCCGTAGGACTAGCGCGTACCGGGGAGCTGTTTTTT
V gene: TRBV7-9
D gene: TRBD2
clone size: many
J gene: TRBJ2-2

CDR3 protein: CASSYSKGETQYF
CDR3 DNA: TGTGCCAGCAGTTACTCGAAGGGAGAGACCCAGTACTTC
V gene: TRBV6-5
D gene: -
clone size: many
J gene: TRBJ2-5

CDR3 protein: CASSQEASGLGGTQYF
CDR3 DNA: TGCGCCAGCAGCCAAGAGGCTAGCGGCTTAGGAGGTACGCAGTATTTT
V gene: TRBV4-3
D gene: TRBD2
clone size: few
J gene: TRBJ2-3

CDR3 protein: CASSLAAGQGVTYEQYF
CDR3 DNA: TGCGCCAGCAGCTTGGCAGCCGGACAGGGGGTAACCTACGAGCAGTACTTC
V gene: TRBV5-1
D gene: TRBD1
clone size: many
J gene: TRBJ2-7

CDR3 protein: CASSPTGSLSTEAFF
CDR3 DNA: TGTGCCAGCTCACCGACAGGGTCTCTGAGCACTGAAGCTTTCTTT
V gene: TRBV18
D gene: TRBD1
clone size: many
J gene: TRBJ1-1

CDR3 protein: CASSSARANSPLHF
CDR3 DNA: TGTGCCAGCAGCTCGGCGAGGGCTAATTCACCCCTCCACTTT
V gene: TRBV5-6
D gene: -
clone size: many
J gene: TRBJ1-6

CDR3 protein: CATTPTRTDTQYF
CDR3 DNA: TGTGCCACCACCCCGACGCGCACAGATACGCAGTATTTT
V gene: TRBV6-1
D gene: -
clone size: few
J gene: TRBJ2-3

CDR3 protein: CAISESTPGTGNTIYF
CDR3 DNA: TGTGCCATCAGTGAGTCGACCCCGGGAACTGGAAACACCATATATTTT
V gene: TRBV10-3
D gene: -
clone size: -
J gene: TRBJ1-3

CDR3 protein: CAISQKGIEQFF
CDR3 DNA: TGTGCCATCAGTCAAAAGGGGATTGAGCAGTTCTTC
V gene: TRBV10-3
D gene: -
clone size: few
J gene: TRBJ2-1

CDR3 protein: CASSPPDHYNEQFF
CDR3 DNA: TGTGCCAGCAGCCCCCCGGACCACTACAATGAGCAGTTCTTC
V gene: TRBV11-3
D gene: -
clone size: few
J gene: TRBJ2-1

CDR3 protein: CASSLQSRGTTDTQYF
CDR3 DNA: TGTGCCAGCAGCCTCCAAAGCCGGGGGACCACAGATACGCAGTATTTT
V gene: TRBV7-2
D gene: -
clone size: -
J gene: TRBJ2-3

CDR3 protein: CASSQHRGSYNEQFF
CDR3 DNA: TGCGCCAGCAGCCAACACAGGGGGTCCTACAATGAGCAGTTCTTC
V gene: TRBV4-3
D gene: TRBD1
clone size: -
J gene: TRBJ2-1

CDR3 protein: CASSPLGVLRNEQFF
CDR3 DNA: TGTGCCAGCTCACCACTTGGGGTCCTACGAAATGAGCAGTTCTTC
V gene: TRBV18
D gene: -
clone size: few
J gene: TRBJ2-1